One T cell receptor beta chain is described in this entry. The antigen is unknown. The sample belongs to a study of shared clonotypes between healthy human individuals. Findings of the study overall: Though the depth was large, rarefaction showed that sorted-subset sequencing was incomplete.

The CDR3 loop spans 14 amino acids. From germline, CDR1 is SGHTA and CDR2 FQGNSA. V trimming: 3 bases; J trimming: 1 base; junction bases outside the gene matches: 3. Replicate PCRs run on sorted subsets employed roughly 180 ng DNA, approximately 30,000 T cell genomes. Sequencing was performed with immunoSEQ multiplex PCR; in TCRdb, only in-frame clones are kept and a portion is missing. Here the sample spans about a million clones, approximately 80% being singletons. The chain joins TRBV7-2 to TRBJ2-7, with 7 bases that match TRBD1. The TCR comes from a man younger than 30 in good health. Some clones in this sample may be carry-over from other donors' samples. Sample: memory CD4+ T cells from PBMCs. The sample's subset: CD45RA-negative fraction. The CDR3, as DNA: TGTGCCAGCAGCTTGGGGGACAGATCCTACGAGCAGTACTTC. Residues: CASSLGDRSYEQYF. Together with reference TRBV7-2 and TRBJ2-7, the CDR3 gives the full variable domain: GAGVSQSPSNKVTEKGKDVELRCDPISGHTALYWYRQSLGQGLEFLIYFQGNSAPDKSGLPSDRFSAERTGGSVSTLTIQRTQQEDSAVYLCASSLGDRSYEQYFGPGTRLTVT.